Listed below are T cell receptor beta chains from one sample, sequenced in a study of T cell repertoires in cytomegalovirus infection. Antigen specificity for these receptors is unknown. MiXCR was run by TCRdb on the reads, yielding one entry per CDR3 protein. The sample lists 830,000 or so distinct CDR3 sequences, around a third occurring once. The specimen comprised cultured CD8+ T cells from PBMCs, sampled from culture after CMV antigen stimulation. The source is a human donor in good health (CMV status not recorded). Some clones in this sample may be carry-over from other donors' samples. The conserved cysteine and the conserved F or W are not part of the CDR3 here. Fields, in order: J gene, clone size, V gene, CDR3 protein. Clone size, where shown, is once, few, many, or a class for clones that have expanded.

TRBJ2-6 | . | TRBV9 | ASSVSFSGANVLT
TRBJ2-3 | . | TRBV27 | ASSPPLGKDTQY
TRBJ2-1 | . | TRBV9 | ASSVGVHEQF
TRBJ2-7 | . | TRBV7-9 | ASSPPTGAYEQY
TRBJ2-1 | . | TRBV7-6 | ASSLYAGGPYNEQF
TRBJ2-3 | . | TRBV4-1 | ASSQDLTSGSGNTQY
TRBJ2-2 | . | TRBV6-1 | ASSPRTGGGTGELF
TRBJ1-5 | many | TRBV6-2/TRBV6-3 | ASSYEGRGNQPQH
TRBJ2-3 | . | TRBV13 | ASSWLEHTDTQY
TRBJ2-3 | . | TRBV20-1 | SARDLREDTQY
TRBJ2-5 | . | TRBV6-5 | ASSYTTSGGSGGLQETQY
TRBJ1-2 | . | TRBV2 | ASRLTSDRGNYGYT
TRBJ1-4 | . | TRBV4-1 | ASSQDGTNNEKLF
TRBJ1-5 | . | TRBV19 | ASSTQKTGGLGQPQH
TRBJ1-3 | . | TRBV2 | ASSEDSGGNTIY
TRBJ1-6 | . | TRBV27 | ASSHFNSPLH
TRBJ1-5 | . | TRBV7-2 | ASSPHRYSNQPQH
TRBJ2-5 | few | TRBV28 | ASSLGLAGGPPQETQY
TRBJ1-1 | . | TRBV7-3 | ASSSATGARYTEAF
TRBJ2-3 | few | TRBV12-5 | ASGLNTSTDTQY
TRBJ2-1 | . | TRBV25-1 | ASSEPAGGRDEQF
TRBJ2-7 | . | TRBV27 | ASSMNTLLDEQY